This T cell receptor beta chain stems from a study of spatial heterogeneity in lung cancer. TCRdb re-called the 5' RACE reads with MiXCR, one entry per CDR3 protein. The repertoire holds roughly 100,000 distinct CDR3 sequences, approximately 8.9% seen once, with 6.9% in the top ten. Time point indicated: sample taken at primary tumor resection. Unsorted samples of tumor, nontumor lung or frozen PBMC had their whole RNA sequenced. At least ten counts were recorded for this clonotype. This CDR3 has 15 amino acids. In germline, CDR1 is MDHEN, CDR2 SYDVKM. V was clipped by 2 bases and J by 6 bases; unmatched bases: 9.

This chain links TRBV28 with TRBJ2-7; 8 bases map to TRBD1. The material was PBMCs, obtained at surgery. The TCR comes from a male donor with early-stage non-small cell lung cancer. The CDR3 protein is CASSLADRVRVEQYF. In DNA, the CDR3 is TGTGCCAGCAGTTTAGCGGACAGGGTCAGAGTCGAGCAGTACTTC.